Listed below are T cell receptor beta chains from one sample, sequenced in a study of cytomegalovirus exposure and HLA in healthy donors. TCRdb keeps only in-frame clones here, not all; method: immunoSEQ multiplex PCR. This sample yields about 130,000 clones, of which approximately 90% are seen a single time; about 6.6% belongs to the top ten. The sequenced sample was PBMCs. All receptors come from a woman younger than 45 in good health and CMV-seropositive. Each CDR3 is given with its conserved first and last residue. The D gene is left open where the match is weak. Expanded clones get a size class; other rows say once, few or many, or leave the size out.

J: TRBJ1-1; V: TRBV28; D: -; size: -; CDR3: CASSSGLRTFF; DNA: TGTGCCAGCAGTAGCGGGCTAAGGACTTTCTTT
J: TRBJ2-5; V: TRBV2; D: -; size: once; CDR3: CATKLGHLQETQYF; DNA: TGTGCCACAAAGTTGGGACACCTCCAAGAGACCCAGTACTTC
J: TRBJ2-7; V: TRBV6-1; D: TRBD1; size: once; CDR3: CASTGTGKSYEQYF; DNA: TGTGCCAGCACCGGGACAGGGAAATCCTACGAGCAGTACTTC
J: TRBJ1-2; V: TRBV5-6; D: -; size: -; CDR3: CASAQGPHYGYTF; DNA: TGTGCCTCCGCCCAGGGTCCCCACTATGGCTACACCTTC
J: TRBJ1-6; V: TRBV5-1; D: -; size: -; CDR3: CASSRGLDSPLHF; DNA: TGCGCCAGCAGCCGGGGTTTGGACTCACCCCTCCACTTT
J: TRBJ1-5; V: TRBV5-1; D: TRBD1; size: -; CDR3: CASSTGQQNQPQHF; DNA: TGCGCCAGCAGCACGGGACAGCAAAATCAGCCCCAGCATTTT
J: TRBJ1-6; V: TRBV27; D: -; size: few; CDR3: CASTFRANSPLHF; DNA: TGTGCCAGCACTTTCAGGGCTAATTCACCCCTCCACTTT
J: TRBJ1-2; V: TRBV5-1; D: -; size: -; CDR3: CASSLDANGYTF; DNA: TGCGCCAGCAGCTTGGATGCGAATGGCTACACCTTC
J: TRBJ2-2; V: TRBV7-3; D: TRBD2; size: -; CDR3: CASKRSGRDGTGELFF; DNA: TGTGCCAGCAAACGAAGCGGGAGGGACGGCACCGGGGAGCTGTTTTTT
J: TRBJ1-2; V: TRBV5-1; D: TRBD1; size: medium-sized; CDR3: CASSLGQGTYGYTF; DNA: TGCGCCAGCAGCTTGGGACAGGGGACCTATGGCTACACCTTC
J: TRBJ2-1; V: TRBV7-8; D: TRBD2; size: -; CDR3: CASSEEGLAAYNEQFF; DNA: TGTGCCAGCAGCGAGGAGGGACTAGCGGCCTACAATGAGCAGTTCTTC
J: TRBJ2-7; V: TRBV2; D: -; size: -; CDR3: CASSERAAPYYEQYF; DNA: TGTGCCAGCAGTGAGCGAGCCGCTCCCTACTACGAGCAGTACTTC
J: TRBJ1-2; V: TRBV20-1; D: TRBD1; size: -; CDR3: CSSRTGNGYTF; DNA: TGCAGTTCTCGGACAGGGAATGGCTACACCTTC
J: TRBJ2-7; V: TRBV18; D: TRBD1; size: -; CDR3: CASSPSRTGDNEQYF; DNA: TGTGCCAGCTCACCAAGCCGGACAGGGGACAACGAGCAGTACTTC
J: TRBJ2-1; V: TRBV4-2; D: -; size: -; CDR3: CASSQGLWNEQFF; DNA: TGTGCCAGCAGCCAAGGGCTCTGGAATGAGCAGTTCTTC
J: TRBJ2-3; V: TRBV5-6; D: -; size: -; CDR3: CASTLGTFTDTQYF; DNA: TGTGCCAGCACCTTAGGGACTTTCACAGATACGCAGTATTTT
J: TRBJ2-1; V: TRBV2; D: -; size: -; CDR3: CATAQETDNEQFF; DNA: TGTGCCACCGCACAGGAGACGGACAATGAGCAGTTCTTC
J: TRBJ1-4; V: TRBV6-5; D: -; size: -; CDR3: CASSYSGGVEKLFF; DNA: TGTGCCAGCAGTTACTCGGGAGGGGTTGAAAAACTGTTTTTT
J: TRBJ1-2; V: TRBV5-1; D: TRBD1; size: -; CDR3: CASSGGTVANYGYTF; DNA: TGCGCCAGCAGCGGGGGGACAGTTGCTAACTATGGCTACACCTTC
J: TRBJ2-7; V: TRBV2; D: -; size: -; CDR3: CASSEMGALSRQYF; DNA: TGTGCCAGCAGTGAAATGGGGGCCCTTAGCCGGCAGTACTTC
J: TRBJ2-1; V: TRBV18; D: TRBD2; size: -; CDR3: CASSRKSGTSGRNEQFF; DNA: TGTGCCAGCTCACGCAAGTCCGGGACTAGCGGGAGAAATGAGCAGTTCTTC
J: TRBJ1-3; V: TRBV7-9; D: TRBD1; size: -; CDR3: CASRDVTGAGNTIYF; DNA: TGTGCCAGCAGGGATGTTACAGGGGCTGGAAACACCATATATTTT
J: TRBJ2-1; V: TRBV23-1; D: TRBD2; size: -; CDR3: CASSQSKVDRLAGGLSSSYNEQFF; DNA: TGCGCCAGCAGTCAGTCAAAGGTAGACCGACTAGCGGGAGGCCTTTCCAGCTCCTACAATGAGCAGTTCTTC
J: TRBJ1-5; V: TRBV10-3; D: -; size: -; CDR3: CAITRKSRGNQPQHF; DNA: TGTGCCATCACCAGAAAGTCAAGGGGGAATCAGCCCCAGCATTTT
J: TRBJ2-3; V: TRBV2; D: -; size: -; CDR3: CASTYTDTQYF; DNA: TGTGCCAGCACGTATACAGATACGCAGTATTTT
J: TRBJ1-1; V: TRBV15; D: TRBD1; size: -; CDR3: CATSRQGTGSAFF; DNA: TGTGCCACCAGCAGGCAAGGGACAGGTTCAGCTTTCTTT
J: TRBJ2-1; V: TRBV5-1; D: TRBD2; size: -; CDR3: CASSSLAGGRHLSSYNEQFF; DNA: TGCGCCAGCAGTTCACTAGCGGGAGGGCGTCATCTGAGCTCCTACAATGAGCAGTTCTTC
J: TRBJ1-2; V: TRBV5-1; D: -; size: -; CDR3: CASSLDEGRGYYGYTF; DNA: TGCGCCAGCAGCTTGGATGAGGGCAGGGGCTACTATGGCTACACCTTC
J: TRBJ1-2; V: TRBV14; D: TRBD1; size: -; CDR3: CASSPRTGTYGYTF; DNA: TGTGCCAGCAGCCCCCGGACAGGCACCTATGGCTACACCTTC
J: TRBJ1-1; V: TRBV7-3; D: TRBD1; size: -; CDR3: CASSLPRQGTPMPNTEAFF; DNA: TGTGCCAGCAGCTTACCTCGACAGGGGACCCCGATGCCGAACACTGAAGCTTTCTTT